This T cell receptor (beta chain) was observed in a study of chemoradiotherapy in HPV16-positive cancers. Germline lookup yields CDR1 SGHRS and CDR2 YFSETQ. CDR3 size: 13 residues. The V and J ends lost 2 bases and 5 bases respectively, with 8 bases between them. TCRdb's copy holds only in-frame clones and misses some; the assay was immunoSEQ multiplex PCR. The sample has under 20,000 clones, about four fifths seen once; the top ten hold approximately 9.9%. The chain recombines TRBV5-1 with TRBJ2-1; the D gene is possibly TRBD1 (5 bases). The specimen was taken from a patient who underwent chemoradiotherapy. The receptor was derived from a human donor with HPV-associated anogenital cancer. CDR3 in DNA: TGCGCCAGCAGCTTTGGGGCTAACAATGAGCAGTTCTTC. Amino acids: CASSFGANNEQFF.